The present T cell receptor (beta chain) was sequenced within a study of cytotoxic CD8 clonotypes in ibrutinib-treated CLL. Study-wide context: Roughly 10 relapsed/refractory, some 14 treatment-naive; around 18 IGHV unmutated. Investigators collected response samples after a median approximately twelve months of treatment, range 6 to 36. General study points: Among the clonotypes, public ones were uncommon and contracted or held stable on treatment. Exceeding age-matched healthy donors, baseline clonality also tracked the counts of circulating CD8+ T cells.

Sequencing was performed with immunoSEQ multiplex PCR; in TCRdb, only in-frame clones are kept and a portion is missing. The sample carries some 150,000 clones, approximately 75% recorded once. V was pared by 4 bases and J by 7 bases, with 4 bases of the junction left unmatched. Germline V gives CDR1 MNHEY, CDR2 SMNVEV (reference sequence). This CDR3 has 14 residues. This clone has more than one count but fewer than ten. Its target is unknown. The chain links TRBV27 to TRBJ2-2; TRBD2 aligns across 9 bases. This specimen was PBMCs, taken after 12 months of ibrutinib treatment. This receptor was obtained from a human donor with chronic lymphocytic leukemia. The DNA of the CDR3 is TGTGCCAGCAGTTCGCCTAGCGGGAACGGGGAGCTGTTTTTT. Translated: CASSSPSGNGELFF.